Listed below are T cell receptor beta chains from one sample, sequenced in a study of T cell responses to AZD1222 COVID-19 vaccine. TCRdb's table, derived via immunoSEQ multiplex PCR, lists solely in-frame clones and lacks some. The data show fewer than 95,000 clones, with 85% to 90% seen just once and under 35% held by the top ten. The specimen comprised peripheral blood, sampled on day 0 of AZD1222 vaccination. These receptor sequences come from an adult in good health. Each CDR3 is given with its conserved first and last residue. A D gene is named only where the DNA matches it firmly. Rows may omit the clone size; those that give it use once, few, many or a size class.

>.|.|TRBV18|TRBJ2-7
CASSPPGWGAYEQYF
TGTGCCAGCTCACCACCGGGATGGGGGGCCTACGAGCAGTACTTC
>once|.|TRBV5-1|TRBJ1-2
CASSPGLTLANYGYTF
TGCGCCAGCAGCCCAGGACTAACACTAGCTAACTATGGCTACACCTTC
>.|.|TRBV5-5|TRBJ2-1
CASSSGLYNEQFF
TGTGCCAGCAGCTCGGGACTCTACAATGAGCAGTTCTTC
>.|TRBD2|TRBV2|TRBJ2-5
CASSEGTRGETQYF
TGTGCCAGCAGTGAGGGGACTAGAGGGGAGACCCAGTACTTC
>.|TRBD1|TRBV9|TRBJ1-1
CASSPNGWDSGEAFF
TGTGCCAGCAGCCCGAACGGTTGGGACAGCGGGGAAGCTTTCTTT
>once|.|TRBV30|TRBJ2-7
CAWADQGSEQYF
TGTGCCTGGGCTGATCAGGGTAGCGAGCAGTACTTC
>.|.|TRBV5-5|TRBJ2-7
CASSLHGESSYEQYF
TGTGCCAGCAGCTTGCATGGTGAGAGCTCCTACGAGCAGTACTTC
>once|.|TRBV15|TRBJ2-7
CATSATGVTEQYF
TGTGCCACCAGCGCCACTGGGGTTACCGAGCAGTACTTC
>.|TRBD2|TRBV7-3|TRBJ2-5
CASSLTGGTSGRGETQYF
TGTGCCAGCAGCTTAACGGGCGGGACTAGCGGGAGAGGAGAGACCCAGTACTTC
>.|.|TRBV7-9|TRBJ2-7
CASSPLGGFEQYF
TGTGCCAGCAGCCCCCTCGGAGGGTTCGAGCAGTACTTC
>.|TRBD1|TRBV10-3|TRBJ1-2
CAISDWDQGARENGYTF
TGTGCCATCAGTGATTGGGATCAGGGGGCGCGGGAGAATGGCTACACCTTC
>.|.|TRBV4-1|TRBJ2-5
CASSHRLDTRKETQYF
TGCGCCAGCAGCCACCGACTGGACACCCGGAAAGAGACCCAGTACTTC
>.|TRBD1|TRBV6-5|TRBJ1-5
CASHWTGDSNQPQHF
TGTGCCAGCCACTGGACAGGAGATAGCAATCAGCCCCAGCATTTT
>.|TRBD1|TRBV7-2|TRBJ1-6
CASSLVVPGTGVDSPLHF
TGTGCCAGCAGCTTAGTGGTTCCCGGGACAGGGGTGGATTCACCCCTCCACTTT
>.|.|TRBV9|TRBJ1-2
CASSVGQLAGLTF
TGTGCCAGCAGCGTTGGACAGCTGGCGGGTTTAACCTTC
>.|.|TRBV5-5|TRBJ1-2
CASSLSIGHGYGYTF
TGTGCCAGCAGCTTGTCCATTGGGCACGGGTATGGCTACACCTTC
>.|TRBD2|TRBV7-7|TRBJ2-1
CASSLEWSGRASEQFF
TGTGCCAGCAGCTTAGAGTGGAGCGGGAGGGCGAGTGAGCAGTTCTTC
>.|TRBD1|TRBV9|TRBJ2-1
CARSPRQGAGPYNEQFF
TGTGCCCGCAGCCCACGACAGGGGGCGGGCCCCTACAATGAGCAGTTCTTC
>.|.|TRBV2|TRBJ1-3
CASRQGTGNTIYF
TGTGCCAGCAGACAGGGTACTGGAAACACCATATATTTT
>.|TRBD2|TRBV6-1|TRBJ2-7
CASSEGTSGSYEQYF
TGTGCCAGCAGTGAAGGGACTAGCGGGAGCTACGAGCAGTACTTC
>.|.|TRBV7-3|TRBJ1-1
CASSRRPGHANTEAFF
TGTGCCAGCAGCCGAAGGCCGGGACACGCGAACACTGAAGCTTTCTTT
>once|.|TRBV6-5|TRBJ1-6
CASSYMGLNNSPLHF
TGTGCCAGCAGTTACATGGGACTTAATAATTCACCCCTCCACTTT
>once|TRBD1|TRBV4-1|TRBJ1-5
CASSSNRDREQPQHF
TGCGCCAGCAGCTCCAACCGGGACAGGGAACAGCCCCAGCATTTT
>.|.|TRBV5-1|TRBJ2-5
CASSLGGLQETQYF
TGCGCCAGCAGCTTGGGAGGACTCCAAGAGACCCAGTACTTC
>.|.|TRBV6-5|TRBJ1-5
CASSYGAGSNQPQHF
TGTGCCAGCAGTTACGGGGCTGGTAGCAATCAGCCCCAGCATTTT
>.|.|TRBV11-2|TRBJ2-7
CASSLVGQYYEQYF
TGTGCCAGCAGCTTAGTAGGACAGTACTACGAGCAGTACTTC
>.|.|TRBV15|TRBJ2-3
CATSTEVFDTQYF
TGTGCCACCAGCACCGAGGTTTTTGATACGCAGTATTTT
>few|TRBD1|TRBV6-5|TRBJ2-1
CASNLDAGGYNEQFF
TGTGCCAGCAACCTGGACGCAGGGGGCTACAATGAGCAGTTCTTC
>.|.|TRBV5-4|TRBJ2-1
CASSTMGDEQFF
TGTGCCAGCAGCACTATGGGGGATGAGCAGTTCTTC
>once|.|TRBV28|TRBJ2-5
CASSLGETQYF
TGTGCCAGCAGCCTGGGAGAGACCCAGTACTTC
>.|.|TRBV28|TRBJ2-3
CLTLPAAQRGADTQYF
TGTTTAACCCTCCCAGCGGCTCAGAGAGGGGCAGATACGCAGTATTTT
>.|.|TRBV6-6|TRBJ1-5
CASSYGGLQPQHF
TGTGCCAGCAGTTACGGGGGTTTACAGCCCCAGCATTTT
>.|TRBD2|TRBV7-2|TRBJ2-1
CASSRVSGRADNEQFF
TGTGCCAGCAGCCGCGTTAGCGGGAGGGCCGATAATGAGCAGTTCTTC
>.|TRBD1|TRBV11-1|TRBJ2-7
CASSSKGQGPYEQYF
TGTGCCAGCAGCTCTAAGGGACAGGGACCCTACGAGCAGTACTTC
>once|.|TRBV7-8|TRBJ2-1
CASSLELSRLYNEQFF
TGTGCCAGCAGCTTAGAATTATCGAGGTTATACAATGAGCAGTTCTTC
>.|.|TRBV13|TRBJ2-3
CASSPLRGNWGTDTQYF
TGTGCCAGCAGCCCCCTGAGGGGGAATTGGGGCACAGATACGCAGTATTTT
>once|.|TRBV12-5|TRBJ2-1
CASSRDLGDEQFF
TGTGCTAGTAGCCGAGATTTAGGCGATGAGCAGTTCTTC
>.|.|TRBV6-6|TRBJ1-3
CATLDGTGNTIYF
TGTGCCACCCTGGACGGTACTGGAAACACCATATATTTT
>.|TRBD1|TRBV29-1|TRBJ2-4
CSVKTGGNIQYF
TGCAGCGTTAAAACAGGGGGCAACATTCAGTACTTC
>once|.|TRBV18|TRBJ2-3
CASSPTPTFTDTQYF
TGTGCCAGCTCACCAACACCGACTTTCACAGATACGCAGTATTTT
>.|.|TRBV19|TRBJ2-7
CASSPQAGAIYEQYF
TGTGCCAGTAGTCCCCAAGCAGGGGCCATCTACGAGCAGTACTTC
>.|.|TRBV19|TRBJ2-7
CASSIAGRAYEQYF
TGTGCCAGTAGTATAGCCGGCAGGGCGTACGAGCAGTACTTC
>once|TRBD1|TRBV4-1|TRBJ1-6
CASSLPPRDRGLFIYNSPLHF
TGCGCCAGCAGCCTTCCCCCCCGGGACAGGGGCCTCTTTATCTATAATTCACCCCTCCACTTT
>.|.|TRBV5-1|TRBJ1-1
CASSREGQGTEAFF
TGCGCCAGCAGCCGGGAGGGGCAAGGCACTGAAGCTTTCTTT
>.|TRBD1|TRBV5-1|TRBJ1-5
CASSLVGQEGQPQHF
TGCGCCAGCAGCCTCGTCGGACAGGAAGGCCAGCCCCAGCATTTT
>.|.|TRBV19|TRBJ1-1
CASNSLTEAFF
TGTGCCAGTAACTCGCTGACTGAAGCTTTCTTT
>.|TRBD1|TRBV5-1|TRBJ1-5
CASSSGTGNNQPQHF
TGCGCCAGCAGCTCCGGGACAGGGAACAATCAGCCCCAGCATTTT
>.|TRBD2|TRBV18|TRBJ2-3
CASSPSGRATDTQYF
TGTGCCAGCTCACCGAGCGGGAGGGCCACAGATACGCAGTATTTT
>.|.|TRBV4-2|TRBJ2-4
CASSQEQGKNIQYF
TGTGCCAGCAGCCAAGAACAGGGCAAAAACATTCAGTACTTC
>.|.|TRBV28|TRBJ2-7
CASILGGSPTYEQYF
TGTGCCAGCATCCTTGGGGGGTCTCCTACCTACGAGCAGTACTTC
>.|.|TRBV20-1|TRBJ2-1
CSASPRDPQKSDEQFF
TGCAGTGCTAGTCCCAGGGACCCTCAAAAGAGCGATGAGCAGTTCTTC
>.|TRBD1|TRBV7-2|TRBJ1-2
CASSKGGQERGYTF
TGTGCCAGCAGCAAAGGGGGACAGGAAAGAGGCTACACCTTC
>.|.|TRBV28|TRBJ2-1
CASSLSWGANEQFF
TGTGCCAGCAGTTTGTCGTGGGGGGCCAATGAGCAGTTCTTC